The rows below give T cell receptor beta chains drawn from one sample of a study of monozygotic twins with cystic fibrosis. Profiling relied on immunoSEQ multiplex PCR, and the TCRdb table lists in-frame clones only, not all of them. This sample has around 30,000 clones, with less than 95% found just once. The sequencing sample was made of blood. The origin of the receptors is a girl aged 2 to 10 with cystic fibrosis. Each CDR3 is given with its conserved first and last residue. The D gene is left open where the match is weak. The size entry is marked missing in some rows and otherwise reads once, few, many or a size class.

J gene,D gene,V gene,clone size,CDR3 DNA,CDR3 protein
TRBJ2-3,NA,TRBV4-2,NA,TGTGCCAGCAGCCAAGAAGACTACCCCACAGATACGCAGTATTTT,CASSQEDYPTDTQYF
TRBJ1-2,NA,TRBV10-1,NA,TGCGCCAGCAGGTTGAGGGAGACCATTAACTATGGCTACACCTTC,CASRLRETINYGYTF
TRBJ2-5,NA,TRBV11-1,NA,TGTGCCAGCAGCAGGGTTGGTGACCAGTACTTC,CASSRVGDQYF
TRBJ1-2,TRBD1,TRBV29-1,NA,TGCAGCGTTTTAATTAGAAGGGGGCGGATAAACTATGGCTACACCTTC,CSVLIRRGRINYGYTF
TRBJ2-5,NA,TRBV12-5,NA,TGTGCTAGTGGTTTGCGGACCCATGAGACCCAGTACTTC,CASGLRTHETQYF
TRBJ1-5,TRBD1,TRBV19,NA,TGTGCCAGTAGTATTAATAGACAGGGGAAGTATCAGCCCCAGCATTTT,CASSINRQGKYQPQHF
TRBJ2-2,TRBD2,TRBV5-1,NA,TGCGCCAGCAGCTTTAGCGGGGGGAACACCGGGGAGCTGTTTTTT,CASSFSGGNTGELFF
TRBJ2-1,NA,TRBV6-6,once,TGTGCCAGCAGTTACACAGTGAATGAGCAGTTCTTC,CASSYTVNEQFF
TRBJ2-5,NA,TRBV23-1,NA,TGCGCCAGCAGTCCCGGGGCGGGGGAGACCCAGTACTTC,CASSPGAGETQYF
TRBJ2-7,NA,TRBV2,NA,TGTGCCACAGCGGGGACAGGAGATTCCTACGAGCAGTACTTC,CATAGTGDSYEQYF
TRBJ1-2,TRBD1,TRBV18,NA,TGTGCCAGCTCACAAACCGGGACAGGGGTCGGCTACACCTTC,CASSQTGTGVGYTF
TRBJ2-2,NA,TRBV30,NA,TGTGCCTGGAGTCCCCTAATTGGGGGGGAGCTGTTTTTT,CAWSPLIGGELFF
TRBJ2-3,NA,TRBV5-1,NA,TGCGCCAGCAGCTTGGGGGGGCGGCCCACAGATACGCAGTATTTT,CASSLGGRPTDTQYF
TRBJ1-2,NA,TRBV5-1,NA,TGCGCCAGCAGCTTGAACAGCTATAATGGCTACACCTTC,CASSLNSYNGYTF
TRBJ1-2,TRBD1,TRBV5-1,NA,TGCGCCAGCAGGCTCGACGTCAGGGGGGGAAATGGCTACACCTTC,CASRLDVRGGNGYTF
TRBJ2-1,TRBD2,TRBV7-2,NA,TGTGCCAGCAGCCCTTCGCGGGCGGGGGGGCAGTCTGAGCAGTTCTTC,CASSPSRAGGQSEQFF
TRBJ2-7,TRBD2,TRBV7-9,once,TGTGCCAGCAGCTTAATCGGGGGGTACTACGAGCAGTACTTC,CASSLIGGYYEQYF
TRBJ2-2,TRBD2,TRBV7-2,few,TGTGCCAGCTGCGAGCGGGGGCTGGGGGAGCTGTTTTTT,CASCERGLGELFF
TRBJ1-2,NA,TRBV5-6,NA,TGTGCCAGCAGCTTGGACTATGGCTACACCTTC,CASSLDYGYTF
TRBJ2-3,NA,TRBV6-5,NA,TGTGCCAGCAGTTATGGTGGACTTCTCACAGATACGCAGTATTTT,CASSYGGLLTDTQYF
TRBJ1-1,NA,TRBV10-3,NA,TGTGCCATCAGTGAGAGGGACTCTCTCATGAACACTGAAGCTTTCTTT,CAISERDSLMNTEAFF
TRBJ2-7,TRBD1,TRBV6-1,NA,TGTGCCAGCACCTGGACAGGGGGCGGGGAGCAGTACTTC,CASTWTGGGEQYF
TRBJ2-1,NA,TRBV6-5,once,TGTGCCAGCAGTTACGGGCGAGTAACGGCGGGTGAGCAGTTCTTC,CASSYGRVTAGEQFF
TRBJ2-1,NA,TRBV19,once,TGTGCCAGTAGTACCAGACTGGAGGTCAATGAGCAGTTCTTC,CASSTRLEVNEQFF
TRBJ1-3,NA,TRBV6-5,NA,TGTGCCAGCAGTTACAGGGGCGCGGGAAACACCATATATTTT,CASSYRGAGNTIYF
TRBJ2-4,TRBD1,TRBV6-5,NA,TGTGCCAGCAGTCCCCCGGGACAGGGGAACATTCAGTACTTC,CASSPPGQGNIQYF
TRBJ2-7,NA,TRBV6-1,NA,TGTGCCAGCAGTTTCCGACAGGATTACGAGCAGTACTTC,CASSFRQDYEQYF
TRBJ1-1,NA,TRBV30,few,TGTGCCTGGAACCAGGGGACTGAAGCTTTCTTT,CAWNQGTEAFF
TRBJ1-1,NA,TRBV20-1,NA,TGCAGTGCTATAAAGAACACTGAAGCTTTCTTT,CSAIKNTEAFF
TRBJ2-7,NA,TRBV23-1,once,TGCGCCAGCAGTCCTATCTGGGGGCGGTTCTCCTACGAGCAGTACTTC,CASSPIWGRFSYEQYF
TRBJ2-5,NA,TRBV11-2,NA,TGTGCCAGCAGCCCCCTCATGGAGACCCAGTACTTC,CASSPLMETQYF
TRBJ1-5,TRBD1,TRBV6-1,NA,TGTGCCAGCAGCGAAGGACAGGGGGGTACCTATAGCAATCAGCCCCAGCATTTT,CASSEGQGGTYSNQPQHF
TRBJ2-1,TRBD2,TRBV5-4,NA,TGTGCCAGCAGCGTCTTAACTCTAAGCGGGGGCTCGACCAATGAGCAGTTCTTC,CASSVLTLSGGSTNEQFF
TRBJ1-4,TRBD1,TRBV6-5,NA,TGTGCCAGCAGTTACGGACAGGGTTATGAAAAACTGTTTTTT,CASSYGQGYEKLFF
TRBJ1-1,NA,TRBV9,NA,TGTGCCAGCAGCGTAGGCCCGTCGGGCGCCCCTGCAGCTTTCTTT,CASSVGPSGAPAAFF
TRBJ2-3,TRBD2,TRBV4-2,NA,TGTGCCAGCAGCCAAGGGGGGGGTCCCCGGCGTGGAACTAGCACAGATACGCAGTATTTT,CASSQGGGPRRGTSTDTQYF
TRBJ1-1,NA,TRBV4-1,NA,TGCGCCAGCAGCCAAGATCGAGCGGGGGGGGAAGCTTTCTTT,CASSQDRAGGEAFF
TRBJ2-3,TRBD1,TRBV2,NA,TGTGCCAGCAGTGAACAGGGGGTTGGCACAGATACGCAGTATTTT,CASSEQGVGTDTQYF
TRBJ2-1,NA,TRBV4-1,NA,TGCGCCAGCAGCCAAGTGGGGAACGAGCAGTTCTTC,CASSQVGNEQFF
TRBJ1-2,NA,TRBV29-1,NA,TGCAGCGTTGATGGGGGACCCTATGGCTACACCTTC,CSVDGGPYGYTF
TRBJ2-5,NA,TRBV6-6,once,TGTGCCAGCAGTTACGGGGAGACCCAGTACTTC,CASSYGETQYF
TRBJ2-7,NA,TRBV5-1,NA,TGCGCCAGCAGCGTTAGGGGGTTTCAGGACGAGCAGTACTTC,CASSVRGFQDEQYF
TRBJ2-7,TRBD2,TRBV7-9,NA,TGTGCCAGCAGCCCAAAAAACCCTCGGGGGACTAGCTCCTACGAGCAGTACTTC,CASSPKNPRGTSSYEQYF
TRBJ2-3,TRBD2,TRBV18,NA,TGTGCCAGCTCACCCCTAGCGGGGGACAGGACAGATACGCAGTATTTT,CASSPLAGDRTDTQYF
TRBJ1-1,NA,TRBV15,NA,TGTGCCACCAGGACCGACCTAAACACTGAAGCTTTCTTT,CATRTDLNTEAFF
TRBJ2-2,NA,TRBV21-1,NA,TGTGCCAGCAGCCCCCCGGGACTAGCGGGGCCGATACCCAACACCGGGGAGCTGTTTTTT,CASSPPGLAGPIPNTGELFF
TRBJ2-6,NA,TRBV7-9,NA,TGTGCCAGCAGCTTAGATCGGATACAGGTTCTCGCTGGGGCCAACGTCCTGACTTTC,CASSLDRIQVLAGANVLTF
TRBJ2-5,NA,TRBV18,NA,TGTGCCAGCTCACCGTTGGGTAGCAGGGGAGAGACCCAGTACTTC,CASSPLGSRGETQYF
TRBJ2-3,NA,TRBV5-6,NA,TGTGCCAGCAGCATAGACAGCCCCACAGATACGCAGTATTTT,CASSIDSPTDTQYF
TRBJ1-1,NA,TRBV5-5,NA,TGTGCCAGCCAGGGGAACACTGAAGCTTTCTTT,CASQGNTEAFF
TRBJ2-5,NA,TRBV14,NA,TGTGCCAGCAGCACCCGGCAGGGGGAGACCCAGTACTTC,CASSTRQGETQYF
TRBJ1-6,TRBD1,TRBV30,NA,TGTGCCTGGAGTGCAGGGGGAAATTCACCCCTCCACTTT,CAWSAGGNSPLHF
TRBJ1-1,NA,TRBV25-1,NA,TGTGCCAGTTCGTGGGGATACACTGAAGCTTTCTTT,CASSWGYTEAFF
TRBJ1-2,NA,TRBV6-5,NA,TGTGCCAGCAGTTACTCGCGTGACAAGACCCTATGGAGCTACACCTTC,CASSYSRDKTLWSYTF
TRBJ2-7,TRBD1,TRBV9,NA,TGTGCCAGCAGCGAGGGTTTGGGACAGGGGGTGGAGCAGTACTTC,CASSEGLGQGVEQYF